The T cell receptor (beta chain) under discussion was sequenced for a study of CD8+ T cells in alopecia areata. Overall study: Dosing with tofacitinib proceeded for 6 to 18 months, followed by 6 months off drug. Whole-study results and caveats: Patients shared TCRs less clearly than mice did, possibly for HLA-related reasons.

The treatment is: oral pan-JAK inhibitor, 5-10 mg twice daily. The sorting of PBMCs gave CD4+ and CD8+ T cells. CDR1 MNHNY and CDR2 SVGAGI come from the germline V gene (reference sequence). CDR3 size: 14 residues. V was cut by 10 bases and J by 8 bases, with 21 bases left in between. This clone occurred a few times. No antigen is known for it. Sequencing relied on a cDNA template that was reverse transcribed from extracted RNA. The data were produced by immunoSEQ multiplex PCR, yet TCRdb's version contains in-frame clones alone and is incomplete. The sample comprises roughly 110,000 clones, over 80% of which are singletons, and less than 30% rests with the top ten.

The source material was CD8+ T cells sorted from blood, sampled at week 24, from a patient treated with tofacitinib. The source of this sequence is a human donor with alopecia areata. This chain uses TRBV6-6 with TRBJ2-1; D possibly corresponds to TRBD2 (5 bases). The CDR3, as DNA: TGTGCCACCGTTATGGGGATTGGAGGCCATGAGCAGTTCTTC. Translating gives CATVMGIGGHEQFF.